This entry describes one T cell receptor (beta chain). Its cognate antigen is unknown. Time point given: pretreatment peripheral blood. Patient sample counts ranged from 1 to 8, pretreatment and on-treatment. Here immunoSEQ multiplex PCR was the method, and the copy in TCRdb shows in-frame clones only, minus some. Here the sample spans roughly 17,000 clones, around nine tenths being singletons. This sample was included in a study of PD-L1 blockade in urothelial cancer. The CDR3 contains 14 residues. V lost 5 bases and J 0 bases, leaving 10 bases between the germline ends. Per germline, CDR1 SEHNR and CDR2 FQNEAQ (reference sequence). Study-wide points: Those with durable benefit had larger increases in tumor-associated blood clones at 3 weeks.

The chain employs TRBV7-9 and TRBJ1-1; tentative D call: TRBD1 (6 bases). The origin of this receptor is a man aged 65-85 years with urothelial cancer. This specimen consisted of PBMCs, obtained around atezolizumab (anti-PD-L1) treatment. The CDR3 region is CASSPRTVNTEAFF. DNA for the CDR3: TGTGCCAGCAGCCCGAGGACAGTGAACACTGAAGCTTTCTTT.